Each of the 14 T cell receptor beta chains below was sequenced from the same sample in a study of T cells in localized non-small cell lung cancer. This table comes from immunoSEQ multiplex PCR, and its TCRdb copy is limited to in-frame clones, with some not included. In the table there are about 51,000 clones, about four fifths of which are singletons. Sequencing used peripheral blood mononuclear cells, obtained before any cancer treatment. The receptors stem from a man aged 35 to 70 with stage III lung adenocarcinoma.

J is TRBJ1-4 and V is TRBV5-1; 8 nucleotides agree with TRBD1. J gave up 6 bases and V 6 bases, and 7 bases lay outside the gene matches. The CDR3 is 14 residues long. Germline loops: CDR1 SGHRS, CDR2 YFSETQ. The CDR3 nucleotides are TGCGCCAGCACTCTGGACAGGGCTGATGAAAAACTGTTTTTT. This codes for CASTLDRADEKLFF. The full variable domain, with the rest looked up from reference TRBV5-1 and TRBJ1-4, is KAGVTQTPRYLIKTRGQQVTLSCSPISGHRSVSWYQQTPGQGLQFLFEYFSETQRNKGNFPGRFSGRQFSNSRSEMNVSTLELGDSALYLCASTLDRADEKLFFGSGTQLSVL.

In this sample, this clone turned up once. The chain is built from TRBV6-5 and TRBJ2-7; the D gene is possibly TRBD1 (5 bases). Trimming removed 3 bases at V and 3 bases at J, with 12 bases between. The CDR3 is 14 amino acids. Per germline, CDR1 MNHEY and CDR2 SVGAGI. CDR3 nucleotides: TGTGCCAGCAGTTATGGTCTGACAGTCTACGAGCAGTACTTC. It yields the protein CASSYGLTVYEQYF.

The chain carries TRBV9 and TRBJ2-7, with 7 bases lining up with TRBD1. V trimming: 4 bases; J trimming: 0 bases; junction bases outside the gene matches: 7. There are 15 residues in the CDR3. Germline V gene lookup returns CDR1 SGDLS and CDR2 YYNGEE. This chain's CDR3 is CASSMGQLSSYEQYF. DNA of the CDR3: TGTGCCAGCAGCATGGGACAGCTGAGCTCCTACGAGCAGTACTTC.

The rearrangement links TRBV11-2 to TRBJ2-1; TRBD2 agrees at 11 bases. The CDR3 extends over 15 amino acids. Looked up from germline, CDR1 is SGHAT and CDR2 is FQNNGV. V lost 4 bases, J lost 6 bases, and 5 bases stayed unmatched. CDR3 loop: CASSYSGGGLNEQFF. For the CDR3, the DNA is TGTGCCAGCAGCTATAGCGGGGGGGGCCTCAATGAGCAGTTCTTC.

V is TRBV6-6 and J is TRBJ1-5, with TRBD1 matching over 7 bases. Germline V gives CDR1 MNHNY, CDR2 SVGAGI (reference sequence). This CDR3 has 15 amino acids. The J segment lost 1 base and the V segment lost 5 bases, leaving 5 bases of the junction unmatched. CDR3: CASSAVQGSNQPQHF. The CDR3 region has the DNA TGTGCCAGCAGTGCGGTACAGGGGAGCAATCAGCCCCAGCATTTT.

The chain is built from TRBV19 and TRBJ1-1, with D tentatively TRBD1 (5 bases). CDR3 length equals 14 residues. The V and J ends lost 3 bases and 0 bases respectively, with 8 bases between them. Germline V gives CDR1 LNHDA, CDR2 SQIVND (reference sequence). CDR3 nucleotides: TGTGCCAGTAGTATGAACAGGTTGAACACTGAAGCTTTCTTT. Amino acids: CASSMNRLNTEAFF.

The table lists this clone with a count of one. This chain uses TRBV7-6 with TRBJ2-7, with a possible D match to TRBD2 (5 bases). This CDR3 comprises 13 residues. Germline V CDR1 and CDR2: SGHVS, FNYEAQ. Trimming removed 8 bases at V and 0 bases at J, with 11 bases between. DNA of the CDR3: TGTGCCAGCGGGCCTCGGGGCTCCTACGAGCAGTACTTC. Its protein is CASGPRGSYEQYF.

This clone is a singleton in its sample. The chain combines TRBV30 with TRBJ2-3; D gene uncertain. The germline V gene encodes CDR1 GTSNPN and CDR2 SVGIG (reference sequence). V gave up 1 base and J gave up 1 base, with 12 bases separating them. The CDR3 extends over 15 amino acids. The CDR3 sequence is CAWSAGRSGTDTQYF. CDR3 nucleotide sequence: TGTGCCTGGAGTGCCGGACGAAGCGGCACAGATACGCAGTATTTT.

V is TRBV14 and J is TRBJ2-5; D is undetermined. Deletions cut 3 bases from V and 4 bases from J, with 6 bases between. Germline assignment: CDR1 SGHDN and CDR2 FVKESK. The CDR3 spans 12 residues. CDR3 protein: CASSQARETQYF. For the CDR3, the DNA is TGTGCCAGCAGCCAGGCCCGAGAGACCCAGTACTTC.

The V call is TRBV7-6, the J call TRBJ2-7; TRBD1 aligns across 9 bases. The CDR3 has 18 amino acids. J lost 3 bases, V lost 2 bases, and 14 bases had no gene match. Germline loops: CDR1 SGHVS, CDR2 FNYEAQ. CDR3 loop: CASSLWGWGQGPDYEQYF. The DNA of the CDR3 is TGTGCCAGCAGCTTATGGGGTTGGGGACAGGGACCCGACTACGAGCAGTACTTC.

The chain is built from TRBV23-1 and TRBJ2-5; D gene uncertain. TRBV23-1 is labeled an ORF, and its function is uncertain. Trimming cost V 6 bases and J 1 base, with 15 bases left between them. The CDR3 totals 15 residues. CDR3 protein: CASSLTHWGQETQYF. In DNA, the CDR3 is TGCGCCAGCAGCTTGACCCACTGGGGCCAAGAGACCCAGTACTTC.

The chain employs TRBV27 and TRBJ1-5; D is unclear. The germline V and J ends were trimmed by 4 bases and 2 bases, with 12 bases remaining between them. Looked up from germline, CDR1 is MNHEY and CDR2 is SMNVEV (reference sequence). The CDR3 is made up of 15 amino acids. DNA for the CDR3: TGTGCCAGCAGTTCGGCCCTGGCGGGCAATCAGCCCCAGCATTTT. Amino acids: CASSSALAGNQPQHF.

The J gene is TRBJ2-5, the V gene TRBV7-8, with 12 bases identical to TRBD1. The CDR3 consists of 15 residues. Germline V gives CDR1 SGHVS, CDR2 FQNEAQ. The ends lost 1 base at V and 4 bases at J; junction bases unmatched: 1. The CDR3 nucleotides are TGTGCCAGCAGCTTAGTGGGACAGGGGGCAGAGACCCAGTACTTC. Protein: CASSLVGQGAETQYF.

DNA of the CDR3: TGTGCCAGCAGCAAGGGGGGTTGGACAGATACGCAGTATTTT. Its translation is CASSKGGWTDTQYF. The chain is built from TRBV11-3 and TRBJ2-3; D assignment may be TRBD1 or TRBD2 (6 bases each). This CDR3 has 14 amino acids. The V gene's germline CDR1 is SGHNT and CDR2 YENEEA. Trimming took off 5 bases at V and 3 bases at J, with 12 bases between the two ends.